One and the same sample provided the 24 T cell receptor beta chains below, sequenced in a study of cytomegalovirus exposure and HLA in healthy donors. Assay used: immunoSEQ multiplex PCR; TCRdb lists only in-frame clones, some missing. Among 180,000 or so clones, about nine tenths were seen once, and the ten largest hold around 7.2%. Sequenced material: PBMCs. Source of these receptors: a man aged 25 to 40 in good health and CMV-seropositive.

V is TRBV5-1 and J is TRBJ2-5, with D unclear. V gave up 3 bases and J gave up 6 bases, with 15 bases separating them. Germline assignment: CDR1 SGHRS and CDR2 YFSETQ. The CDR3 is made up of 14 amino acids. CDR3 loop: CASSSGSTRKTQYF. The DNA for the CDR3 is TGCGCCAGCAGCTCCGGATCTACAAGAAAGACCCAGTACTTC.

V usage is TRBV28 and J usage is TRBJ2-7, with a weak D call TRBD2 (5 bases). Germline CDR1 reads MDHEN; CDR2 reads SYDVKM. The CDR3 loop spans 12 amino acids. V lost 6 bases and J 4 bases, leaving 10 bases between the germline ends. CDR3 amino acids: CASRQERYEQYF. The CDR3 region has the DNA TGTGCCAGCAGACAAGAGCGGTACGAGCAGTACTTC.

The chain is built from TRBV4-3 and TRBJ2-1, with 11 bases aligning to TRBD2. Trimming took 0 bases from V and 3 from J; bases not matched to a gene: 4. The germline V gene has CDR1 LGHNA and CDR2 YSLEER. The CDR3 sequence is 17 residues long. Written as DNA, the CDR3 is TGCGCCAGCAGCCAAGAGTTTGGGACTAGCGGCTACAATGAGCAGTTCTTC. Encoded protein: CASSQEFGTSGYNEQFF.

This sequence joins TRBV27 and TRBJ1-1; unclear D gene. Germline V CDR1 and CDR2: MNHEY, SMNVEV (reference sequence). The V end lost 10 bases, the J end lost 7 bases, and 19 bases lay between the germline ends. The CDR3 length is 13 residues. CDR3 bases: TGTGCCAACCTCCTCCCCCTTTTCCTTGAAGCTTTCTTT. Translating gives CANLLPLFLEAFF.

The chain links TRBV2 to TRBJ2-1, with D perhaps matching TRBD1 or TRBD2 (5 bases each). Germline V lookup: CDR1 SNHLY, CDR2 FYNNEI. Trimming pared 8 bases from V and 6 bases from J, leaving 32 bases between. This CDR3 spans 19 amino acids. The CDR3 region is CASDRSLETYFTGANEQFF. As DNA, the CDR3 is TGTGCCAGCGATAGGTCCCTTGAGACTTACTTCACCGGGGCCAATGAGCAGTTCTTC.

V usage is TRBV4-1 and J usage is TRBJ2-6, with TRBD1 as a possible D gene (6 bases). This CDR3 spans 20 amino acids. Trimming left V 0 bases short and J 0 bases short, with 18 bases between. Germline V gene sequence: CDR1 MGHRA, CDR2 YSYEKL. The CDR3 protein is CASSQDPKGGTASGANVLTF. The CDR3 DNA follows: TGCGCCAGCAGCCAAGACCCCAAAGGGGGAACAGCCTCTGGGGCCAACGTCCTGACTTTC.

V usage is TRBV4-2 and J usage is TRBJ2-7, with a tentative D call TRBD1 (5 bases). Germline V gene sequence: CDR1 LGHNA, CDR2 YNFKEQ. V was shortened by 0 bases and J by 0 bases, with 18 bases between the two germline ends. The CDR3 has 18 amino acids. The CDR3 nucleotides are TGTGCCAGCAGCCAAGATTGGAGCAGGTCCAGGGTCTCCTACGAGCAGTACTTC. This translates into CASSQDWSRSRVSYEQYF.

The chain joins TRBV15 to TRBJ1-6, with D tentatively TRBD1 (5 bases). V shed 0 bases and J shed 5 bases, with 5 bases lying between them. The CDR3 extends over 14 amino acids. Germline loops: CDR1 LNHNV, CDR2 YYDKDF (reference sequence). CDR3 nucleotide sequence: TGTGCCACCAGCAGAGACAGGGATAATTCACCCCTCCACTTT. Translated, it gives CATSRDRDNSPLHF.

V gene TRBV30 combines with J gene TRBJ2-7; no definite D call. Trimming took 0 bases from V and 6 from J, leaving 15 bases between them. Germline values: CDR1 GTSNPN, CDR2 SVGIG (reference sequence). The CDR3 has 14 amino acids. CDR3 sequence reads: CAWSVQLGLFEQYF. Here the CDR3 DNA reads TGTGCCTGGAGTGTACAATTGGGGTTATTCGAGCAGTACTTC.

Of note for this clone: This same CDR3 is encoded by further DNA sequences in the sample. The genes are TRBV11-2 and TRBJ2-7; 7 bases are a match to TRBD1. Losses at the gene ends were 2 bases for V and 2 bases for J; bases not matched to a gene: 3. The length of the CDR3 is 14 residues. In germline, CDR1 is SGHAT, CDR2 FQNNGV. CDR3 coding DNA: TGTGCCAGCAGCTTACCAGGGGGAACCTACGAGCAGTACTTC. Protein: CASSLPGGTYEQYF.

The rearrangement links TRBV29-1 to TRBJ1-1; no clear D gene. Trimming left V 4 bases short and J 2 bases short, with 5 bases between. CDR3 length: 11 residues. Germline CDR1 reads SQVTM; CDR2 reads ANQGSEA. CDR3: CSVVTNTEAFF. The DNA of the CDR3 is TGCAGCGTTGTTACCAACACTGAAGCTTTCTTT. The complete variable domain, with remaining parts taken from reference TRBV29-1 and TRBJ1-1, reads SAVISQKPSRDICQRGTSLTIQCQVDSQVTMMFWYRQQPGQSLTLIATANQGSEATYESGFVIDKFPISRPNLTFSTLTVSNMSPEDSSIYLCSVVTNTEAFFGQGTRLTVV.

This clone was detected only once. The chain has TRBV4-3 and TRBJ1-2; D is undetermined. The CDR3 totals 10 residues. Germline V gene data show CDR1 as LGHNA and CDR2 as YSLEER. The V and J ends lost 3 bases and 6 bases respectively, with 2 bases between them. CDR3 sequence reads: CASSQDGYTF. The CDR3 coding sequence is TGCGCCAGCAGCCAGGATGGCTACACCTTC.

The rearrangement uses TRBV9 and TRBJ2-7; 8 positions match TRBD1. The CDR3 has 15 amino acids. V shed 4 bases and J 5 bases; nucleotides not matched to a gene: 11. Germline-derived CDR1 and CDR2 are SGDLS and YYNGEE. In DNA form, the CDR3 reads TGTGCCAGCAGCAAGATGGACAGGGTGACGGACGAGCAGTACTTC. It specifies CASSKMDRVTDEQYF.

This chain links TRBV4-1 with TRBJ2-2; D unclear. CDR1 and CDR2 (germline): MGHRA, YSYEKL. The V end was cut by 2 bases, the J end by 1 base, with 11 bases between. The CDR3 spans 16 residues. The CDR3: CASSQSLDRNTGELFF. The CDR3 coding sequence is TGCGCCAGCAGCCAATCCTTGGACCGGAACACCGGGGAGCTGTTTTTT.

The CDR3 loop is CSARPADTQYF. CDR3 DNA: TGCAGTGCTCGACCCGCGGATACGCAGTATTTT. V usage is TRBV20-1 and J usage is TRBJ2-3, with D unresolved. Trimming shortened V by 5 bases and J by 6 bases, and 9 bases separated the two germline ends. This CDR3 has 11 residues. Germline CDR1 reads DFQATT; CDR2 reads SNEGSKA (reference sequence).

As DNA, the CDR3 is TGTGCCACCAGCAGAGATAGGGCGAATTCACCCCTCCACTTT. Translation gives CATSRDRANSPLHF. The chain has TRBV15 and TRBJ1-6; D not certain. V lost 0 bases to trimming and J lost 7 bases, with 7 bases between them. Looked up from germline, CDR1 is LNHNV and CDR2 is YYDKDF (reference sequence). The CDR3 covers 14 residues. Filled out from reference TRBV15 and TRBJ1-6, the complete variable domain reads DAMVIQNPRYQVTQFGKPVTLSCSQTLNHNVMYWYQQKSSQAPKLLFHYYDKDFNNEADTPDNFQSRRPNTSFCFLDIRSPGLGDTAMYLCATSRDRANSPLHFGNGTRLTVT.

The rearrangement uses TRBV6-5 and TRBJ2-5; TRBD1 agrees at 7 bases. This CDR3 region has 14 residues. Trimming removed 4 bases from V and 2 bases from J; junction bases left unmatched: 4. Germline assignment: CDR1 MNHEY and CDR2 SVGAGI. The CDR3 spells CASSLTGDQETQYF. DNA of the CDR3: TGTGCCAGCAGTTTAACAGGGGATCAAGAGACCCAGTACTTC.

For the CDR3, the DNA is TGTGCCAGCAGCTTAGGGACAGGGAGGAACACTGAAGCTTTCTTT. Its protein product is CASSLGTGRNTEAFF. This sequence joins TRBV7-6 and TRBJ1-1; 8 bases are shared with TRBD1. Germline CDR1 is SGHVS and CDR2 is FNYEAQ. J was trimmed by 1 base and V by 1 base; bases with no gene match: 2. This CDR3 has 15 amino acids.

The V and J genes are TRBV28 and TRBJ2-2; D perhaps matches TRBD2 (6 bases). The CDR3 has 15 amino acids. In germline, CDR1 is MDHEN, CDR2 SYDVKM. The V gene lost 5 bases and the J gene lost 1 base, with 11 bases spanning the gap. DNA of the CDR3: TGTGCCAGCAGTATGTGGAGGGGGAACACCGGGGAGCTGTTTTTT. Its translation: CASSMWRGNTGELFF.

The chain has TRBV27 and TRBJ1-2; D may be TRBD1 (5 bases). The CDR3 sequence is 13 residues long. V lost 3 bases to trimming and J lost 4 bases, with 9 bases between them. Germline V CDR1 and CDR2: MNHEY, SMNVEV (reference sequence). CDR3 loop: CASSLGPTYGYTF. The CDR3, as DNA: TGTGCCAGCAGTTTGGGACCGACCTATGGCTACACCTTC.

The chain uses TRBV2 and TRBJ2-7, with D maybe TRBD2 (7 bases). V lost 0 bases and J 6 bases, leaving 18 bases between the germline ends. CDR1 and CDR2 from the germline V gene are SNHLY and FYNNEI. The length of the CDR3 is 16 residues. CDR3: CASSEAGGGRYGEQYF. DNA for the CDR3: TGTGCCAGCAGTGAAGCTGGGGGGGGGCGGTATGGCGAGCAGTACTTC.

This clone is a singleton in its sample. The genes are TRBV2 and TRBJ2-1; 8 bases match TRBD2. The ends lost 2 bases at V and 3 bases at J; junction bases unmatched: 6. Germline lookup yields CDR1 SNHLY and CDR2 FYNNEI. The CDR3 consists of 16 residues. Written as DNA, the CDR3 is TGTGCCAGCAGTGAATGGGTAGCGGGAAGCTACAATGAGCAGTTCTTC. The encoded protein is CASSEWVAGSYNEQFF. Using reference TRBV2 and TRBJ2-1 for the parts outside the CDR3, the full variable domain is EPEVTQTPSHQVTQMGQEVILRCVPISNHLYFYWYRQILGQKVEFLVSFYNNEISEKSEIFDDQFSVERPDGSNFTLKIRSTKLEDSAMYFCASSEWVAGSYNEQFFGPGTRLTVL.

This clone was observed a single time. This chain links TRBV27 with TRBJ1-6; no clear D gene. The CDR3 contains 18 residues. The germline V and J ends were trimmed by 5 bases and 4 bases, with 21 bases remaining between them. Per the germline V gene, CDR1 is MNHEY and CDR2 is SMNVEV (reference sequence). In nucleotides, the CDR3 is TGTGCCAGCAGTCCCCTACCCCCACGGTCGGATTATAATTCACCCCTCCACTTT. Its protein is CASSPLPPRSDYNSPLHF.

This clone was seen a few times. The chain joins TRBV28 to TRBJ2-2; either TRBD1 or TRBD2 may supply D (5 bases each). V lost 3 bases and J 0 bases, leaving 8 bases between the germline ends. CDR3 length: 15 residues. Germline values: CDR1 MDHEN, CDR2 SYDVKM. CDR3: CASSFEGSNTGELFF. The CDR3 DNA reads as TGTGCCAGCAGTTTTGAGGGGTCGAACACCGGGGAGCTGTTTTTT.